This is a list of T cell receptor beta chains from one sample in a study of OX40 agonist ivuxolimab in advanced cancers. Sequencing was performed with immunoSEQ multiplex PCR; in TCRdb, only in-frame clones are kept and a portion is missing. The sample records around 66,000 clones, approximately 80% being singletons. Material: CD4+ or CD8+ T cells sorted from blood, obtained in a trial of the OX40 agonist ivuxolimab. The receptors shown here come from an adult with an advanced solid tumor such as melanoma, head and neck, liver or kidney cancer. The CDR3 runs from the conserved cysteine through the conserved F or W. A D gene is named only where the DNA matches it firmly. Expanded clones are given a class, and other clones once, few, many or no size at all.

TRBD2	TRBV27	TRBJ2-5	.	TGTGCCAGCAGTTCCGCCCGGGAGGTCTGGGAGACCCAGTACTTC	CASSSAREVWETQYF
.	TRBV30	TRBJ1-6	.	TGTGCCTGGAGCACCGGGGGCCAGGTTTCACCCCTCCACTTT	CAWSTGGQVSPLHF
TRBD1	TRBV5-1	TRBJ2-2	.	TGCGCCAGCAGCTTGGTCGGGACAGGGGGTACCGGGGAGCTGTTTTTT	CASSLVGTGGTGELFF
.	TRBV5-1	TRBJ1-1	.	TGCGCCAGCAGCTTGGGGGGGACCTCTAGCCCGAACACTGAAGCTTTCTTT	CASSLGGTSSPNTEAFF
TRBD2	TRBV7-3	TRBJ2-2	.	TGTGCCAGCAGCTTAACCCTAGCGGGGTACACCGGGGAGCTGTTTTTT	CASSLTLAGYTGELFF
.	TRBV2	TRBJ2-2	.	TGTGCCAGCACACAGTATAACACCGGGGAGCTGTTTTTT	CASTQYNTGELFF
TRBD1	TRBV4-1	TRBJ2-3	.	TGCGCCAGCAGCCAAGATGGGCCCGGACAGGGGAAAGATACGCAGTATTTT	CASSQDGPGQGKDTQYF
.	TRBV7-3	TRBJ2-2	.	TGTGCCAGCAGCTTAACGACAGGAAGGAACACCGGGGAGCTGTTTTTT	CASSLTTGRNTGELFF
.	TRBV5-6	TRBJ1-1	.	TGTGCCAGCAGCTTGCAGCTAGGCCGCGGAAACACTGAAGCTTTCTTT	CASSLQLGRGNTEAFF
.	TRBV19	TRBJ1-6	.	TGTGCCAGTACCGACAGGTTCAGCTCCTATAATTCACCCCTCCACTTT	CASTDRFSSYNSPLHF
.	TRBV7-3	TRBJ2-1	.	TGTGCCAGCAGCTTAATGGGGACGGGGGATGAGCAGTTCTTC	CASSLMGTGDEQFF
TRBD1	TRBV6-1	TRBJ1-5	.	TGTGCCAGCAGGGGGACAGGGGGCTATCAGCCCCAGCATTTT	CASRGTGGYQPQHF
.	TRBV27	TRBJ2-2	.	TGTGCCAGCAGTTTATCGAATGGGTGGAGGGGAACCGGGGAGCTGTTTTTT	CASSLSNGWRGTGELFF
.	TRBV6-1	TRBJ1-2	.	TGTGCCAGCAGTGAACTGGCCGCTAACTATGGCTACACCTTC	CASSELAANYGYTF
.	TRBV10-2	TRBJ1-4	.	TGCGCCAGCAGTGAGCCGGATGAAAAACTGTTTTTT	CASSEPDEKLFF
.	TRBV5-1	TRBJ2-5	.	TGCGCCAGCAGCTTGGGACAGGTGGGAGAGACCCAGTACTTC	CASSLGQVGETQYF
.	TRBV6-6	TRBJ1-5	.	TGTGCCAGCAGTTTCGGAGGGGGTAACAATCAGCCCCAGCATTTT	CASSFGGGNNQPQHF
TRBD2	TRBV27	TRBJ2-3	.	TGTGCCAGCAGTCCCGGGGGCGGGAGGGCCTCGTTGGATACGCAGTATTTT	CASSPGGGRASLDTQYF
TRBD1	TRBV30	TRBJ1-1	few	TGTGCCTGGCTCCAAGACAGGGCTACGACTGAAGCTTTCTTT	CAWLQDRATTEAFF
.	TRBV6-5	TRBJ1-5	few	TGTGCCAGCAGCTCTAAGTACCTTAGCAATCAGCCCCAGCATTTT	CASSSKYLSNQPQHF
TRBD1	TRBV5-6	TRBJ1-2	medium-sized	TGTGCCAGCAGCCCCTGGGACAGGCCTTTTTATTACACCTTC	CASSPWDRPFYYTF
.	TRBV2	TRBJ2-7	.	TGTGCCAGCACCTCCTCGTGGGCCGAGCAGTACTTC	CASTSSWAEQYF
.	TRBV18	TRBJ1-6	.	TGTGCCAGCTCACCAAACAGGGTTAATTCACCCCTCCACTTT	CASSPNRVNSPLHF
.	TRBV29-1	TRBJ2-3	.	TGCAGCGGTGGTGAGGGCACAGATACGCAGTATTTT	CSGGEGTDTQYF
TRBD1	TRBV4-2	TRBJ2-6	.	TGTGCCAGCAGCCACCCAGGGGGCTCTGGGGCCAACGTCCTGACTTTC	CASSHPGGSGANVLTF
.	TRBV2	TRBJ2-3	once	TGTGCCAGCAGTGAAATGTGGCTAGCAGGCGGAGATACGCAGTATTTT	CASSEMWLAGGDTQYF
.	TRBV5-1	TRBJ2-5	.	TGCGCCAGCAGTGCCCTGGAAGAGACCCAGTACTTC	CASSALEETQYF
.	TRBV2	TRBJ2-5	.	TGTGCCAGCAGCCCTGGACAGAAAGAGACCCAGTACTTC	CASSPGQKETQYF
.	TRBV6-1	TRBJ2-3	.	TGTGCCACGGCGCCCGGATACACAGATACGCAGTATTTT	CATAPGYTDTQYF
.	TRBV19	TRBJ1-5	.	TGTGCCAGTAGTAGGGGGGATCAGCCCCAGCATTTT	CASSRGDQPQHF
TRBD1	TRBV5-1	TRBJ1-1	few	TGCGCCAGCAGCCCTAGACAGGGGATGAACACTGAAGCTTTCTTT	CASSPRQGMNTEAFF
.	TRBV5-1	TRBJ2-3	.	TGCGCCAGCAGCTTCCATTCAGATACGCAGTATTTT	CASSFHSDTQYF
.	TRBV20-1	TRBJ2-1	once	TGCAGTGCTTCCCTAGGCCATGAGCAGTTCTTC	CSASLGHEQFF